These 21 T cell receptor beta chains share one sample of origin, sequenced in a study of T cell clonotyping in hematopoietic cell transplantation. The repertoire was sequenced with immunoSEQ multiplex PCR; TCRdb's copy has only in-frame clones and lacks some. The data contain more than 7,500 clones, 97% of them singletons. This material consisted of peripheral blood mononuclear cells, taken 100 days after allogeneic stem cell transplant. Receptors were obtained from a male patient between 60 and 69 years old who had an allogeneic stem cell transplant from a related donor, so the T cells may come from the graft donor. Some clones in this sample may be carry-over from other donors' samples.

With regard to this clone: An end of the junction differs from the germline gene, which may be a read error. This chain joins TRBV19 and TRBJ2-1, with 8 positions matching TRBD2. In germline, CDR1 is LNHDA, CDR2 SQIVND (reference sequence). CDR3 length equals 14 residues. CDR3 bases: TGTGCCAGTAGCATAGCGGGGTATCAGGATGAGCAGTTCTTC. It yields the protein CASSIAGYQDEQFF.

The rearrangement links TRBV7-9 to TRBJ2-2; 9 bases align to TRBD2. Germline lookup yields CDR1 SEHNR and CDR2 FQNEAQ (reference sequence). CDR3 length: 15 residues. The trim removed 5 bases at V and 6 bases at J, leaving 7 bases unmatched. The CDR3 loop reads CASSDRRGGPGELFF. In DNA form, the CDR3 reads TGTGCCAGCAGCGACCGGCGGGGGGGCCCCGGGGAGCTGTTTTTT.

The chain links TRBV14 to TRBJ2-5; the D gene is possibly TRBD1 (5 bases). The CDR3 is 15 amino acids. The germline CDR1 and CDR2 sequences are SGHDN and FVKESK. V was pared by 5 bases and J by 7 bases, with 20 bases between. CDR3 in amino acids: CASSKGGTGWGTQYF. CDR3 bases: TGTGCCAGCAGCAAAGGCGGTACAGGTTGGGGGACCCAGTACTTC.

The chain uses TRBV5-1 and TRBJ1-4, with TRBD1 matching 9 bases. This CDR3 spans 13 amino acids. V lost 8 bases, J lost 6 bases, and 5 bases stayed unmatched. Germline CDR1 reads SGHRS; CDR2 reads YFSETQ. The CDR3 loop is CASGTGFDEKLFF. The CDR3, as DNA: TGCGCCAGTGGGACAGGGTTTGATGAAAAACTGTTTTTT.

This chain joins TRBV5-6 and TRBJ1-2, with TRBD1 as a possible D gene (6 bases). This CDR3 spans 14 amino acids. Deletions cut 0 bases from V and 5 bases from J, with 11 bases between. Germline-derived CDR1 and CDR2 are SGHDT and YYEEEE. The chain's CDR3 is CASSLAVTGYGYTF. In DNA, the CDR3 is TGTGCCAGCAGCTTGGCCGTGACAGGATATGGCTACACCTTC. Together with reference TRBV5-6 and TRBJ1-2, the CDR3 gives the full variable domain: DAGVTQSPTHLIKTRGQQVTLRCSPKSGHDTVSWYQQALGQGPQFIFQYYEEEERQRGNFPDRFSGHQFPNYSSELNVNALLLGDSALYLCASSLAVTGYGYTFGSGTRLTVV.

The genes are TRBV2 and TRBJ2-3; TRBD2 is a possible D gene (5 bases). The germline V gene has CDR1 SNHLY and CDR2 FYNNEI. The CDR3 sequence is 14 residues long. Trimming pared 4 bases from V and 0 bases from J, leaving 8 bases between. CDR3 region: CASSVGVSTDTQYF. CDR3 nucleotide sequence: TGTGCCAGCAGTGTGGGAGTTAGCACAGATACGCAGTATTTT.

The chain is built from TRBV7-9 and TRBJ1-1; 10 bases are shared with TRBD1. V lost 4 bases to trimming and J lost 4 bases; unmatched junction nucleotides: 3. Germline CDR1 is SEHNR and CDR2 is FQNEAQ (reference sequence). The CDR3 covers 14 residues. In DNA, the CDR3 is TGTGCCAGCAGCTCTCGGACAGGGGGCACTGAAGCTTTCTTT. It is translated as CASSSRTGGTEAFF.

The V call is TRBV29-1, the J call TRBJ1-6; 8 bases map to TRBD1. The CDR3 covers 13 residues. The germline gives CDR1 SQVTM, CDR2 ANQGSEA. The trim removed 6 bases at V and 4 bases at J, leaving 2 bases unmatched. CDR3 DNA: TGCAGCGTCAGGGACAGGTATAATTCACCCCTCCACTTT. Protein sequence: CSVRDRYNSPLHF.

J is TRBJ1-2 and V is TRBV7-6, with 10 bases fitting TRBD1. Germline V lookup: CDR1 SGHVS, CDR2 FNYEAQ. V was clipped by 1 base and J by 5 bases; unmatched bases: 10. The CDR3 covers 17 residues. The CDR3, as DNA: TGTGCCAGCAGCTTAGAATCAGCCGGGACAGGGGCTTATGGCTACACCTTC. This translates into CASSLESAGTGAYGYTF.

This chain links TRBV5-1 with TRBJ2-5, with a weak D call TRBD1 (5 bases). CDR1 is SGHRS and CDR2 is YFSETQ in the germline V gene. The CDR3 runs 13 residues. Trimming shortened V by 2 bases and J by 6 bases, and 11 bases separated the two germline ends. CDR3 amino acids: CASSLSGIQTQYF. The CDR3 DNA sequence: TGCGCCAGCAGCTTATCAGGGATCCAGACCCAGTACTTC.

The chain combines TRBV5-6 with TRBJ2-7, with D tentatively TRBD1 (7 bases). With 3 bases removed from V and 3 bases from J, the gap between germline ends came to 13 bases. Germline CDR1 reads SGHDT; CDR2 reads YYEEEE. This CDR3 is 14 amino acids long. The CDR3 region has the DNA TGTGCCAGCAGCTCCGCGGGGACAGACTACGAGCAGTACTTC. This gives the protein CASSSAGTDYEQYF.

V gene TRBV7-6 combines with J gene TRBJ1-1; D gene ambiguous. The CDR3 is 12 amino acids. Trimming left V 3 bases short and J 6 bases short, with 8 bases between. Looked up from germline, CDR1 is SGHVS and CDR2 is FNYEAQ. The CDR3 region is CASSFLTPEAFF. For the CDR3, the DNA is TGTGCCAGCAGCTTCCTCACCCCTGAAGCTTTCTTT. The whole variable domain, filled in from reference TRBV7-6 and TRBJ1-1, reads GAGVSQSPRYKVTKRGQDVALRCDPISGHVSLYWYRQALGQGPEFLTYFNYEAQQDKSGLPNDRFSAERPEGSISTLTIQRTEQRDSAMYRCASSFLTPEAFFGQGTRLTVV.

The chain joins TRBV29-1 to TRBJ1-2, with D possibly being TRBD1 (6 bases). Germline V gives CDR1 SQVTM, CDR2 ANQGSEA. This CDR3 has 14 residues. The V end was cut by 5 bases, the J end by 4 bases, with 17 bases between. The CDR3 nucleotides read TGCAGCGTTCCCGGGACACTTACTCGCTATGGCTACACCTTC. As protein: CSVPGTLTRYGYTF.

The J gene is TRBJ1-4, the V gene TRBV5-8; a weak D match, TRBD1 (6 bases). The germline CDR1 and CDR2 sequences are SGHTS and YDEGEE. This CDR3 is 15 amino acids long. Trimming stripped 3 bases from V and 3 bases from J, with 12 bases between. The CDR3 sequence is CASSWGGMANEKLFF. The CDR3, as DNA: TGTGCCAGCAGCTGGGGGGGCATGGCTAATGAAAAACTGTTTTTT.

The rearrangement joins TRBV27 to TRBJ1-3, with D hard to call. This CDR3 region has 15 residues. V was cut by 5 bases and J by 4 bases, with 15 bases left in between. CDR1 and CDR2 (germline): MNHEY, SMNVEV (reference sequence). CDR3 in amino acids: CASSPSWVGGNTIYF. CDR3 coding DNA: TGTGCCAGCAGTCCCTCCTGGGTGGGAGGAAACACCATATATTTT.

The V gene is TRBV7-2, the J gene TRBJ2-1, with TRBD2 matching over 12 bases. The V gene's germline CDR1 is SGHTA and CDR2 FQGNSA. There are 14 residues in the CDR3. With 10 bases clipped from V and 8 bases from J, the junction kept 9 bases outside the gene matches. CDR3 region: CATGLAGGRDEQFF. The DNA for the CDR3 is TGTGCCACAGGGCTAGCGGGGGGGCGAGATGAGCAGTTCTTC.

In this sample, this clone turned up once. This chain links TRBV30 with TRBJ1-3; D uncertain. The CDR3 contains 15 residues. Trimming stripped 4 bases from V and 2 bases from J, with 15 bases between. Germline V gene data show CDR1 as GTSNPN and CDR2 as SVGIG (reference sequence). CDR3 coding DNA: TGTGCCTGGACTAGATCCGGGTCAACTGGAAACACCATATATTTT. Amino acids: CAWTRSGSTGNTIYF.

CDR3 coding DNA: TGTGCCAGCAGTTCAAAATCCGGGAGGAACTATGGCTACACCTTC. This encodes CASSSKSGRNYGYTF. The rearrangement links TRBV6-5 to TRBJ1-2; unclear D gene. Trimming stripped 4 bases from V and 2 bases from J, with 14 bases between. The CDR3 has 15 residues. Germline assignment: CDR1 MNHEY and CDR2 SVGAGI.

This clone was detected a few times. This rearrangement joins TRBV19 to TRBJ1-5; the D gene is possibly TRBD1 (6 bases). V lost 2 bases and J 4 bases, leaving 12 bases between the germline ends. Germline CDR1 is LNHDA and CDR2 is SQIVND (reference sequence). This CDR3 region has 15 residues. The DNA of the CDR3 is TGTGCCAGTAGTATATTTCCAGGGACAAATCAGCCCCAGCATTTT. It specifies CASSIFPGTNQPQHF.

This chain uses TRBV7-9 with TRBJ2-7; no definite D call. There are 13 residues in the CDR3. Trimming cost V 5 bases and J 3 bases, with 11 bases left between them. Germline CDR1 SEHNR, CDR2 FQNEAQ (reference sequence). CDR3 residues: CASSLRQNYEQYF. The CDR3 region has the DNA TGTGCCAGCAGCCTAAGACAAAACTACGAGCAGTACTTC.

The J gene is TRBJ1-2, the V gene TRBV5-1, with 9 bases identical to TRBD1. Per germline, CDR1 SGHRS and CDR2 YFSETQ. The J segment lost 3 bases and the V segment lost 6 bases, leaving 6 bases of the junction unmatched. CDR3 length equals 14 residues. CDR3: CASTSTGGYYGYTF. The CDR3 DNA reads as TGCGCCAGCACCTCGACAGGGGGGTACTATGGCTACACCTTC.